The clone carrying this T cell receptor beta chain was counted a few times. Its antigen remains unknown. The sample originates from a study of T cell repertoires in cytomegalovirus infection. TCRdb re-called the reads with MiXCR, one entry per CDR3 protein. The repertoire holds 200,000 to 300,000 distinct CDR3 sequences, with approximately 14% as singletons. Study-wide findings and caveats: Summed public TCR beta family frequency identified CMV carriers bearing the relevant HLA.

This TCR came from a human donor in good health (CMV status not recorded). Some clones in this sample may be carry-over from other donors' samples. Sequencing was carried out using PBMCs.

Here the CDR3 reads CAIREGVGTSVQETQYF. In DNA form, the CDR3 reads TGTGCCATCAGAGAAGGGGTCGGGACTAGCGTACAAGAGACCCAGTACTTC. The chain has TRBV10-3 and TRBJ2-5, with 10 bases fitting TRBD2. The ends lost 6 bases at V and 2 bases at J; junction bases unmatched: 12. CDR3 size: 17 residues. Germline V gene lookup returns CDR1 ENHRY and CDR2 SYGVKD.